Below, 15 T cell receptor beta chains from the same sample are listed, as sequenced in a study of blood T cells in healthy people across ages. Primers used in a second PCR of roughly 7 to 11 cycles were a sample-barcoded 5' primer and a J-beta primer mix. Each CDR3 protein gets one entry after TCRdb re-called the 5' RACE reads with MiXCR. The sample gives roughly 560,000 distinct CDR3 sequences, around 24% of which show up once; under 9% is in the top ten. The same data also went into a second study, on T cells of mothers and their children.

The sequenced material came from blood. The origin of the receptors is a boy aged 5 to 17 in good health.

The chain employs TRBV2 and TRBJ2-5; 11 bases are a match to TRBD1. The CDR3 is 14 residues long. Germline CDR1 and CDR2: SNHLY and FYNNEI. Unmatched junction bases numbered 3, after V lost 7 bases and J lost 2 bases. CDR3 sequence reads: CASKRDRGQETQYF. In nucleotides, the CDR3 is TGTGCCAGCAAAAGGGACAGGGGGCAAGAGACCCAGTACTTC.

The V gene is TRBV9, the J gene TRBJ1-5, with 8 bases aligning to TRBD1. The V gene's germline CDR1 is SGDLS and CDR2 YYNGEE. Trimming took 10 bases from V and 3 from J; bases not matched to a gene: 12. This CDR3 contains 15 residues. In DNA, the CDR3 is TGTGCCTCTACCAGGGGGGGACAGGCCAATCAGCCCCAGCATTTT. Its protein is CASTRGGQANQPQHF.

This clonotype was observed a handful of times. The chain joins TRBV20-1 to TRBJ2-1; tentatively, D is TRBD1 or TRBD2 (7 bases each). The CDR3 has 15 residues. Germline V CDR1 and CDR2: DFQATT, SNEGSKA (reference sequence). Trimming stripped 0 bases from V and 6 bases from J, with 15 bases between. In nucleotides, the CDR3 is TGCAGTGCTAGAGATCCATCCAGGGGGGGCAATGAGCAGTTCTTC. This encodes CSARDPSRGGNEQFF.

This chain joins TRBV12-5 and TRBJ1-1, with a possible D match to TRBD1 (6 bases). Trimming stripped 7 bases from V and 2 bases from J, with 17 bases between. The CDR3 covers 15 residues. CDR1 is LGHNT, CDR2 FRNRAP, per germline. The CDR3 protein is CASVSPWTVNTEAFF. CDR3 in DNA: TGTGCTAGTGTGTCCCCGTGGACAGTTAACACTGAAGCTTTCTTT.

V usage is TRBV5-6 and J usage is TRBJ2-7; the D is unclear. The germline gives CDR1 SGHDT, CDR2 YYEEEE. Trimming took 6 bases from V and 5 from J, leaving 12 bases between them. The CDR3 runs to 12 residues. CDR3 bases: TGTGCCAGCAAAACCCTCTCGCACGAGCAGTACTTC. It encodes CASKTLSHEQYF.

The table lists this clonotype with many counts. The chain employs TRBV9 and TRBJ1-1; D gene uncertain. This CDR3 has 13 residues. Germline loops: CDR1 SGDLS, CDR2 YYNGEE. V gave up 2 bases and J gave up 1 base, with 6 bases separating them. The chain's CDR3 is CASSVAGNTEAFF. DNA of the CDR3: TGTGCCAGCAGCGTCGCGGGGAACACTGAAGCTTTCTTT.

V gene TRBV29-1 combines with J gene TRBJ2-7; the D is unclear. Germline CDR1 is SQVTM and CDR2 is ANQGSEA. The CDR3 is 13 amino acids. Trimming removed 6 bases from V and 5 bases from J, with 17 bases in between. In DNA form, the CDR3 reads TGCAGCGTCCGACGGGTGAACTACCACGAGCAGTACTTC. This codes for CSVRRVNYHEQYF.

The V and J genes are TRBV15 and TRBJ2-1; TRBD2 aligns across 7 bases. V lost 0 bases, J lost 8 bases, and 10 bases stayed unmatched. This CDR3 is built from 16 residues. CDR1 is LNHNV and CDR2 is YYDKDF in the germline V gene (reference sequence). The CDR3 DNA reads TGTGCCACCAGCAGAGATCCGGGGGGAGGTGGGTATGAGCAGTTCTTC. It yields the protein CATSRDPGGGGYEQFF.

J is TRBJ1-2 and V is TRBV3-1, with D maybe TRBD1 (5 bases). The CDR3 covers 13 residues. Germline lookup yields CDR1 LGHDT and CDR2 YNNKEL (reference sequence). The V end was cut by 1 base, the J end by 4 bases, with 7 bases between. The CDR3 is CASSQAGVYGYTF. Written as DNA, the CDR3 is TGTGCCAGCAGCCAAGCGGGGGTCTATGGCTACACCTTC.

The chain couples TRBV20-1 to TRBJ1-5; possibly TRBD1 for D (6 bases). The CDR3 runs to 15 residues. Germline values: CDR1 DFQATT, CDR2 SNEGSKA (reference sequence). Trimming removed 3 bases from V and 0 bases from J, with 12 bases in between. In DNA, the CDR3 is TGCAGTGCTAGGCCTGGGACAACTAGCAATCAGCCCCAGCATTTT. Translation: CSARPGTTSNQPQHF.

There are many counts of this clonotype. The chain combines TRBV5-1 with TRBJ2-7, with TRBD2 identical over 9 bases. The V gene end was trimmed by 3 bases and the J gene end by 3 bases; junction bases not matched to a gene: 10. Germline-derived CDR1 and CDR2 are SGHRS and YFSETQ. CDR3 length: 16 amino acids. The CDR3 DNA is TGCGCCAGCAGCTCCGGCCTCGGACTAGCGCGCTACGAGCAGTACTTC. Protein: CASSSGLGLARYEQYF.

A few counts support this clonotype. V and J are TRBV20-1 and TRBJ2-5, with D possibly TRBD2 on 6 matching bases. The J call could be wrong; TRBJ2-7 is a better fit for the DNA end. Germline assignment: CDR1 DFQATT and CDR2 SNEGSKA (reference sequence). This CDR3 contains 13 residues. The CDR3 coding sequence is TGCAGTGCTAGACTCGGGAGCCTTTACGAGCAGTACTTC. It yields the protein CSARLGSLYEQYF.

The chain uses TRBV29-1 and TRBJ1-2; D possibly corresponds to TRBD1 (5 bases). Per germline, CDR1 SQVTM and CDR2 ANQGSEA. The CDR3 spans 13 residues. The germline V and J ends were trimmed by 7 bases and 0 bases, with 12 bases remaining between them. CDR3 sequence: CSDQTAPNYGYTF. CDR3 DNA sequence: TGCAGCGACCAGACAGCCCCTAACTATGGCTACACCTTC.

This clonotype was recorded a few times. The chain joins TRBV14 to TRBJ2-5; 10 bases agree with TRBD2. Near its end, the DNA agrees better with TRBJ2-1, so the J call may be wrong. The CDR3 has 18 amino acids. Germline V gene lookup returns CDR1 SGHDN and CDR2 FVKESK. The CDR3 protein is CASSSSGGLLHQYNEQFF. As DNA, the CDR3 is TGTGCCAGCAGCTCTAGCGGGGGCCTCTTACACCAATACAATGAGCAGTTCTTC.

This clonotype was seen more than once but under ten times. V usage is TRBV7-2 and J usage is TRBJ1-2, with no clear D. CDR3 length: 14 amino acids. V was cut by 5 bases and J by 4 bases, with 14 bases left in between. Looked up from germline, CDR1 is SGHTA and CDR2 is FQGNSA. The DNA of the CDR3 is TGTGCCAGCAGCGTTAGGGTCAGCCGCTATGGCTACACCTTC. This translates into CASSVRVSRYGYTF.